This T cell receptor (beta chain) came from a study of blood T cell repertoires in COVID-19. Study at large: The origin of the acute and convalescent COVID-19 samples was the United States, Italy and Spain. PBMCs, B-cell-depleted T cells, or T cells were the source of the cDNA or gDNA that made up the material.

In germline, CDR1 is SGHRS, CDR2 YFSETQ. The CDR3 is 13 residues long. V shed 6 bases and J shed 6 bases, with 13 bases lying between them. Original handling: By means of reference gene primer amplification, nucleated cell counts were estimated. The table came from immunoSEQ multiplex PCR; TCRdb's copy has only in-frame clones and leaves some out. The DNA was the basis for D and trimming; V, J and clone size are from that table. Seen here are about 100,000 clones, 70% to 90% observed once, and the top ten hold roughly an eighth. The sample consisted of peripheral blood. The gene calls are TRBV5-1 and TRBJ2-1; the D gene is possibly TRBD1 (8 bases). The TCR comes from a man aged 45 to 65 with active or convalescent COVID-19. DNA of the CDR3: TGCGCCAGCACCACAGGGGGGGGCAATGAGCAGTTCTTC. Protein sequence: CASTTGGGNEQFF.